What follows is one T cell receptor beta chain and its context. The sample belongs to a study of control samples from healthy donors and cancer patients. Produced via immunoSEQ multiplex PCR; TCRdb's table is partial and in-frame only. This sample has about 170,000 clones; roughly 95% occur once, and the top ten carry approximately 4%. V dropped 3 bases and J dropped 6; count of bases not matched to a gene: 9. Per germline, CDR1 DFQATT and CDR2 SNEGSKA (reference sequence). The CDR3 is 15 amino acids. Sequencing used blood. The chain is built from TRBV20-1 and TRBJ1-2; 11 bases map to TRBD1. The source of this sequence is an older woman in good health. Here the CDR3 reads CSASKSDRGRNGYTF. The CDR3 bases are TGCAGTGCTAGTAAATCGGACAGGGGGCGCAATGGCTACACCTTC.